The 31 T cell receptor beta chains in this list originate from one sample, sequenced in a study of post-analysis software for immune sequencing data. Study findings and constraints: Roughly five TRBV segments appeared more often in patients than in controls, and TRBV5-6, TRBV5-1 and TRBV20-1 were among these.

Built from TCR beta cDNA, the libraries had unique molecular identifiers in them. TCRdb processed the PCR reads anew with MiXCR; each CDR3 protein has one entry. The sample has about 180,000 distinct CDR3 sequences, approximately 31% seen once; the top ten hold roughly 1.6%. These receptors' targets are unknown. The sample taken for sequencing was blood. These receptors all come from a girl aged 5 to 17 with multiple sclerosis.

This chain joins TRBV12-3 or TRBV12-4 and TRBJ1-2, with D tentatively TRBD1 (5 bases). V lost 0 bases and J 1 base, leaving 15 bases between the germline ends. The CDR3 has 17 residues. CDR3 in amino acids: CASSLAQGIVFNYGYTF. The CDR3, as DNA: TGTGCCAGCAGTTTAGCTCAGGGTATCGTTTTTAACTATGGCTACACCTTC.

This chain connects TRBV7-9 to TRBJ2-2; D not certain. V lost 2 bases and J lost 6, with 22 bases in between. CDR3 size: 18 residues. CDR1 and CDR2 from the germline V gene are SEHNR and FQNEAQ (reference sequence). DNA of the CDR3: TGTGCCAGCAGCTTACTTCGATGGCGTGACCAGACCTCCGGGGAGCTGTTTTTT. This encodes CASSLLRWRDQTSGELFF. Full variable domain (remainder filled in from reference TRBV7-9 and TRBJ2-2): DTGVSQNPRHKITKRGQNVTFRCDPISEHNRLYWYRQTLGQGPEFLTYFQNEAQLEKSRLLSDRFSAERPKGSFSTLEIQRTEQGDSAMYLCASSLLRWRDQTSGELFFGEGSRLTVL.

This clonotype was recorded once. A much larger clone differs from this one at a single base, so this may be a read error. The genes are TRBV5-1 and TRBJ2-7, with D possibly matching TRBD2 (5 bases). The germline V gene has CDR1 SGHRS and CDR2 YFSETQ. Between the trimmed V and J ends, which lost 3 bases and 0 bases, there was a span of 10 bases. This CDR3 is 14 amino acids long. This CDR3 reads CASSCTGYSYEQYF. CDR3 nucleotide sequence: TGCGCCAGCAGCTGTACGGGATACTCCTACGAGCAGTACTTC.

The chain couples TRBV27 to TRBJ1-2; D not resolved. The CDR3 loop spans 14 amino acids. Germline V gene lookup returns CDR1 MNHEY and CDR2 SMNVEV (reference sequence). The V end was cut by 0 bases, the J end by 4 bases, with 9 bases between. This CDR3 is CASSLSRGGYGYTF. CDR3 nucleotides: TGTGCCAGCAGTTTATCGCGTGGCGGCTATGGCTACACCTTC.

This clonotype occurred many times. V is TRBV20-1 and J is TRBJ2-7; D may be TRBD1 (5 bases). Looked up from germline, CDR1 is DFQATT and CDR2 is SNEGSKA (reference sequence). V lost 2 bases and J 4 bases, leaving 15 bases between the germline ends. The CDR3 extends over 14 amino acids. CDR3 amino acids: CSARPPGRGYEQYF. In DNA form, the CDR3 reads TGCAGTGCTAGACCCCCGGGTAGGGGATACGAGCAGTACTTC.

The gene calls are TRBV12-3 or TRBV12-4 and TRBJ1-2; D may be TRBD1 (5 bases). This CDR3 is built from 14 residues. V lost 0 bases and J 8 bases, leaving 13 bases between the germline ends. In nucleotides, the CDR3 is TGTGCCAGCAGTTTAGCGGCACGGGGGGAGGGCTACACCTTC. Its protein product is CASSLAARGEGYTF.

To note about this clonotype: This may arise from a read error, as a much more abundant clone is one base away. This chain joins TRBV7-9 and TRBJ2-7; 16 nucleotides line up with TRBD2. The CDR3 is 16 amino acids. Germline-derived CDR1 and CDR2 are SEHNR and FQNEAQ (reference sequence). Trimming removed 4 bases from V and 7 bases from J; junction bases left unmatched: 7. As DNA, the CDR3 is TGTGCCAGCAGCTACCCGGGACTAGCGGGAGGGGATGAGCAGTACTTC. Its translation is CASSYPGLAGGDEQYF.

V usage is TRBV27 and J usage is TRBJ2-5; D is possibly TRBD2 (5 bases). Germline lookup yields CDR1 MNHEY and CDR2 SMNVEV (reference sequence). The CDR3 is 14 residues long. Trimming shortened V by 5 bases and J by 2 bases, and 12 bases separated the two germline ends. The chain's CDR3 is CASSASGMQETQYF. For the CDR3, the DNA is TGTGCCAGCAGTGCCTCCGGGATGCAAGAGACCCAGTACTTC.

This clonotype was detected a few times. The chain combines TRBV7-2 with TRBJ1-2, with D unclear. V dropped 5 bases and J dropped 3 bases, with 10 bases sitting between them. The V gene's germline CDR1 is SGHTA and CDR2 FQGNSA. The CDR3 extends over 13 amino acids. The CDR3 region is CASSPVADYGYTF. As DNA, the CDR3 is TGTGCCAGCAGCCCCGTAGCTGACTATGGCTACACCTTC.

Of note for this clonotype: Just one base apart from a much larger clone, this may be a read error. The chain combines TRBV7-9 with TRBJ1-1; TRBD1 matches at 9 bases. The CDR3 has 14 amino acids. The germline CDR1 and CDR2 sequences are SEHNR and FQNEAQ (reference sequence). The CDR3 bases are TGTGCCAGCAGCGGTGACAGGGGGAACTCTGAAGCTTTCTTT. It encodes CASSGDRGNSEAFF.

This clonotype appeared many times. The rearrangement links TRBV20-1 to TRBJ2-1; 11 bases match TRBD2. There are 17 residues in the CDR3. CDR1 and CDR2 (germline): DFQATT, SNEGSKA (reference sequence). V trimming: 6 bases; J trimming: 7 bases; junction bases outside the gene matches: 17. In nucleotides, the CDR3 is TGCAGTGCCACTACGACTAGCGGGACCTCCTCGGGGAATGAGCAGTTCTTC. As protein: CSATTTSGTSSGNEQFF.

Turning to this clonotype: Possible read error: a much larger clone is one base away. The V call is TRBV10-3, the J call TRBJ2-5, with TRBD2 matching over 8 bases. The CDR3 contains 14 residues. The V gene end was trimmed by 0 bases and the J gene end by 11 bases; junction bases not matched to a gene: 8. The germline V gene has CDR1 ENHRY and CDR2 SYGVKD. CDR3 protein: CAISESLSGNEQYF. CDR3 nucleotide sequence: TGTGCCATCAGTGAGTCGCTTAGCGGGAATGAGCAGTACTTC.

The rearrangement joins TRBV5-1 to TRBJ1-2; 8 positions agree with TRBD1. Germline CDR1 is SGHRS and CDR2 is YFSETQ. Unmatched junction bases numbered 7, after V lost 4 bases and J lost 8 bases. This CDR3 is built from 13 residues. CDR3 DNA: TGCGCCAGCAGCCTGCGGGGACAGGAGGGCTACACCTTC. Translating it yields CASSLRGQEGYTF. Together with reference TRBV5-1 and TRBJ1-2, the CDR3 gives the full variable domain: KAGVTQTPRYLIKTRGQQVTLSCSPISGHRSVSWYQQTPGQGLQFLFEYFSETQRNKGNFPGRFSGRQFSNSRSEMNVSTLELGDSALYLCASSLRGQEGYTFGSGTRLTVV.

J is TRBJ1-5 and V is TRBV27; D unclear. The V end was cut by 3 bases, the J end by 5 bases, with 11 bases between. CDR1 is MNHEY and CDR2 is SMNVEV in the germline V gene (reference sequence). CDR3 size: 14 residues. The CDR3 nucleotides read TGTGCCAGCAGTTTTAAAGGGAGGGATCAGCCCCAGCATTTT. Its protein is CASSFKGRDQPQHF.

This chain uses TRBV5-1 with TRBJ2-7; no reliable D call. The CDR3 is 13 amino acids. V lost 0 bases to trimming and J lost 7 bases, with 11 bases between them. CDR1 is SGHRS, CDR2 YFSETQ, per germline. The CDR3 reads CASSLDIYNEQYF. CDR3 DNA sequence: TGCGCCAGCAGCTTGGACATCTACAATGAGCAGTACTTC.

This clonotype has at least ten counts. The chain employs TRBV6-4 and TRBJ2-5, with 9 bases aligning to TRBD2. Germline V CDR1 and CDR2: MRHNA, SNTAGT. V shed 2 bases and J 5 bases; nucleotides not matched to a gene: 0. The CDR3 contains 13 residues. CDR3 in amino acids: CASSDGTSETQYF. The CDR3 DNA follows: TGTGCCAGCAGTGACGGGACTAGCGAGACCCAGTACTTC.

A word on this clonotype: This may come from a read error, since a much larger clone is one base off. The chain links TRBV7-6 to TRBJ2-7; TRBD2 is a possible D gene (6 bases). The CDR3 is 13 amino acids. Germline assignment: CDR1 SGHVS and CDR2 FNYEAQ. The CDR3 region is CTSSLAVRREQYF. The DNA of the CDR3 is TGTACCAGCAGCTTAGCGGTACGTCGGGAGCAGTACTTC.

This clonotype was detected many times. The gene calls are TRBV10-3 and TRBJ2-3; D is unclear. The CDR3 has 15 residues. Germline V gene lookup returns CDR1 ENHRY and CDR2 SYGVKD. Trimming removed 2 bases from V and 3 bases from J, with 12 bases in between. The CDR3 region has the DNA TGTGCCATCAGTGAGCAGCTCGGTGGGACAGATACGCAGTATTTT. Encoded protein: CAISEQLGGTDTQYF.

The gene calls are TRBV7-6 and TRBJ2-2; D may be TRBD1 or TRBD2 (5 bases each). There are 18 residues in the CDR3. Germline V gene sequence: CDR1 SGHVS, CDR2 FNYEAQ. Trimming shortened V by 1 base and J by 5 bases, and 20 bases separated the two germline ends. CDR3 sequence: CASSLESVSGTGTGELFF. DNA of the CDR3: TGTGCCAGCAGCTTAGAGTCGGTATCGGGGACCGGAACCGGGGAGCTGTTTTTT.

V is TRBV20-1 and J is TRBJ1-4, with 9 nucleotides matching TRBD1. Germline CDR1 and CDR2: DFQATT and SNEGSKA (reference sequence). This CDR3 is 14 amino acids long. CDR3 sequence: CSIAKTGGNEKLFF. The CDR3, as DNA: TGCAGCATTGCAAAGACAGGGGGAAATGAAAAACTGTTTTTT.

DNA for the CDR3: TGTGCCAGCAGCGGTGAAAAACTGTTTTTT. It yields the protein CASSGEKLFF. The gene calls are TRBV12-3 or TRBV12-4 and TRBJ1-4; D unclear. The CDR3 is 10 residues long. Trimming took off 6 bases at V and 7 bases at J, with 3 bases between the two ends.

This clonotype was detected only a few times. Given a much more abundant clone one base away, this may be a read error. This chain connects TRBV7-9 to TRBJ1-4; D gene unclear. CDR1 is SEHNR and CDR2 is FQNEAQ in the germline V gene (reference sequence). The CDR3 length is 15 residues. The CDR3, as DNA: TGTGCCAGCAGCTTTCCGAGCACAACTAATGAAAAACGGTTTTTT. Its translation is CASSFPSTTNEKRFF.

This clonotype was recorded at least ten times. A junction end diverges from the germline sequence, so it may reflect a read error. The CDR3 loop is CASSVGTSGYNEQFF. The CDR3 DNA is TGTGCTAGCAGCGTCGGGACTAGCGGTTACAATGAGCAGTTCTTC. The rearrangement joins TRBV7-7 to TRBJ2-1; TRBD2 matches at 11 bases. The germline CDR1 and CDR2 sequences are SSHAT and FNYEAQ (reference sequence). CDR3 size: 15 residues. Full variable domain (outside the CDR3, taken from reference TRBV7-7 and TRBJ2-1): GAGVSQSPRYKVTKRGQDVTLRCDPISSHATLYWYQQALGQGPEFLTYFNYEAQPDKSGLPSDRFSAERPEGSISTLTIQRTEQRDSAMYRCASSVGTSGYNEQFFGPGTRLTVL.

The chain is built from TRBV6-1 and TRBJ1-2, with D possibly being TRBD1 (5 bases). Trimming removed 6 bases at V and 1 base at J, with 15 bases between. This CDR3 is 15 amino acids long. Germline-derived CDR1 and CDR2 are MNHNS and SASEGT. The CDR3 DNA follows: TGTGCCAGCAGCCTTGATTTCGACAGTAACTATGGCTACACCTTC. It yields the protein CASSLDFDSNYGYTF.

This clonotype was detected many times. The chain combines TRBV10-3 with TRBJ2-7, with 9 nucleotides matching TRBD2. The CDR3 runs to 14 residues. Trimming cost V 6 bases and J 6 bases; bases outside gene matches: 9. Germline V gene lookup returns CDR1 ENHRY and CDR2 SYGVKD. Here the CDR3 reads CAIRGAGGPFEQYF. CDR3 in DNA: TGTGCCATCAGGGGAGCGGGAGGTCCTTTCGAGCAGTACTTC.

This clonotype was picked up a small number of times. The chain uses TRBV6-2 or TRBV6-3 and TRBJ1-5, with D possibly TRBD1 on 5 matching bases. Germline V gives CDR1 MNHEY, CDR2 SVGEGT. V lost 0 bases to trimming and J lost 9 bases, with 9 bases between them. CDR3 length: 13 amino acids. CDR3 loop: CASSYSIRAPQHF. In DNA, the CDR3 is TGTGCCAGCAGTTACTCGATCAGGGCGCCCCAGCATTTT.

Concerning this clonotype itself: A much larger clonotype is one base distant, so this may be a read error. The chain recombines TRBV5-1 with TRBJ2-1; 7 bases fit TRBD1. This CDR3 has 14 residues. The germline gives CDR1 SGHRS, CDR2 YFSETQ. DNA for the CDR3: TGCGCCAGCAGCAGCCTACAGGGGCTCAATAAGCAGTTCTTC. Its protein product is CASSSLQGLNKQFF.

The J gene is TRBJ2-1, the V gene TRBV18; tentative D call: TRBD1 (5 bases). Germline V gene sequence: CDR1 KGHSH, CDR2 LQKENI. V dropped 3 bases and J dropped 10 bases, with 10 bases sitting between them. The CDR3 covers 12 residues. CDR3 sequence: CASSPTTAEQFF. DNA for the CDR3: TGTGCCAGCTCACCCACGACAGCCGAGCAGTTCTTC.

This clonotype was recorded at least ten times. J is TRBJ1-2 and V is TRBV6-5; tentative D call: TRBD1 (5 bases). Per germline, CDR1 MNHEY and CDR2 SVGAGI. The V end lost 6 bases, the J end lost 4 bases, and 9 bases lay between the germline ends. This CDR3 is 12 amino acids long. This CDR3 reads CASRRQSYGYTF. CDR3 DNA sequence: TGTGCCAGCAGAAGACAGTCCTATGGCTACACCTTC.

V usage is TRBV3-1 and J usage is TRBJ1-5, with 7 bases aligning to TRBD1. This CDR3 region has 16 residues. Germline values: CDR1 LGHDT, CDR2 YNNKEL (reference sequence). With V trimmed by 3 bases and J by 6 bases, 11 bases remained unmatched. This CDR3 reads CASSHGTVAGGQPQHF. CDR3 nucleotides: TGTGCCAGCAGCCACGGGACAGTCGCGGGTGGTCAGCCCCAGCATTTT.

On this clonotype itself: A much larger clone differs by one base, so this may be a read error. This chain joins TRBV7-6 and TRBJ2-3, with TRBD1 as a possible D gene (6 bases). V was clipped by 7 bases and J by 0 bases, with 17 bases between them. This CDR3 is built from 16 residues. Germline-derived CDR1 and CDR2 are SGHVS and FNYEAQ. The CDR3 DNA sequence: TGTGCCAGCAACCCAGGGGCTATTACTAGCACAGATACGCAGTATTTT. It translates to CASNPGAITSTDTQYF.